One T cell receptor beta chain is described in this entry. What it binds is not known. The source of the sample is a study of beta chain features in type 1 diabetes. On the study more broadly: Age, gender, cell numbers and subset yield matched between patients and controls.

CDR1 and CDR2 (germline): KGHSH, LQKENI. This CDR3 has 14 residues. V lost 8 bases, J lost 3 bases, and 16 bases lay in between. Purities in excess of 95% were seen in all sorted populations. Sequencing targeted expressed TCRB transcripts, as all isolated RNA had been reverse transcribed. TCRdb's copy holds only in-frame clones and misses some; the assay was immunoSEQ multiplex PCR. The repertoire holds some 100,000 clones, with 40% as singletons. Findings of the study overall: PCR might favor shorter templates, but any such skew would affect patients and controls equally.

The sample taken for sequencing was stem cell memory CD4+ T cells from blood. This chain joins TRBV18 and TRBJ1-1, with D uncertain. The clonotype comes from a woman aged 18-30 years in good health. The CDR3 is CASASSWRDTEAFF. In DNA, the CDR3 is TGTGCCAGCGCCAGCTCCTGGCGGGACACTGAAGCTTTCTTT.